This T cell receptor (beta chain) came from a study of blood T cell repertoires in COVID-19. The data were produced by immunoSEQ multiplex PCR, yet TCRdb's version contains in-frame clones alone and is incomplete. The sample includes roughly 250,000 clones, roughly 87% of them seen just once. Deletions cut 6 bases from V and 9 bases from J, with 15 bases between. This CDR3 comprises 12 residues. CDR1 and CDR2 (germline): MDHEN, SYDVKM. Sequencing was carried out using PBMCs or T cells enriched from blood (not recorded which). This TCR was recovered from a woman aged 25-40 years with acute COVID-19. The rearrangement joins TRBV28 to TRBJ2-7, with D possibly TRBD2 on 5 matching bases. The CDR3 sequence: CASSFSDRGQYF. CDR3 sequence (DNA): TGTGCCAGCAGCTTCTCCGACCGGGGGCAGTACTTC.